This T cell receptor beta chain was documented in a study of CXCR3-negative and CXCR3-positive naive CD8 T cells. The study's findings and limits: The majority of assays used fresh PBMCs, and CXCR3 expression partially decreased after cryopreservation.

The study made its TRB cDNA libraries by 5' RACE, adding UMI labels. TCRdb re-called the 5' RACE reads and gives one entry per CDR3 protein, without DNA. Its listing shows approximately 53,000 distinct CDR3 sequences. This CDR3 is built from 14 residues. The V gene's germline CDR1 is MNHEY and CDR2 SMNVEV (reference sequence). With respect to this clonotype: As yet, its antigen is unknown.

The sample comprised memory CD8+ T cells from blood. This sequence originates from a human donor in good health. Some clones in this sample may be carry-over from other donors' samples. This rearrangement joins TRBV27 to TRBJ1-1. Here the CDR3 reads CASSLSGVHTEAFF.